Shown below are 9 T cell receptor beta chains from a single sample sequenced in a study of molecular identifiers for immune sequencing clone quantification (dated by TCRdb to the late 2010s). Libraries were built with PCR. Sequencing took place on a NextSeq 500. The raw public reads went through TCRdb reprocessing: fastp at Q25, MiXCR clone calling, in-frame beta chains kept. For every CDR3 protein sequence, its rows merge into one entry that carries the most common genes and DNA. This sample holds about half a million distinct CDR3 sequences; 25% were observed only once. Around 0.79% of the sample belongs to the ten largest clones. Sequenced: naive CD8+ T cells from blood, with Jurkat cell RNA spiked in. Explained via the paper, the cell subset or site label denotes: FACS-sorted CD8+CD4-CCR7+CD45RA+ naive T cells. The source is a human donor in good health. Some libraries in this study had Jurkat cell RNA spiked in.

With regard to this clonotype: An end of the junction does not agree with germline; a read error may underlie this. The chain joins TRBV29-1 to TRBJ2-3; D might be TRBD1 or TRBD2, each matching 6 bases. CDR1 and CDR2 (germline): SQVTM, ANQGSEA. The CDR3 runs to 16 residues. CDR3 region: CRVDAQGGLPPDTQYF. As DNA, the CDR3 is TGCCGCGTTGATGCCCAAGGGGGACTTCCCCCCGATACGCAGTATTTT.

Details on this clonotype: This may be a read error: a much more frequent sequence differs by one nucleotide. Here the CDR3 omits its conserved ending phenylalanine or tryptophan, so a read error is the likely source. The chain recombines TRBV20-1 with TRBJ1-5, with no clear D. The V gene lost 0 bases and the J gene lost 4 bases, with 10 bases spanning the gap. The CDR3 totals 14 residues. CDR1 and CDR2 from the germline V gene are DFQATT and SNEGSKA (reference sequence). The CDR3 spells CSARDRLPNQPQHS. The DNA of the CDR3 is TGCAGTGCTAGAGATAGGTTGCCGAATCAGCCCCAGCATTCT.

This clonotype came up many times. This chain uses TRBV20-1 with TRBJ2-3; TRBD2 matches at 10 bases. V gave up 0 bases and J gave up 3 bases; unmatched junction bases: 9. The CDR3 length is 17 residues. Germline V gene data show CDR1 as DFQATT and CDR2 as SNEGSKA (reference sequence). The CDR3 sequence: CSARDPLAGVGTDTQYF. CDR3 DNA: TGCAGTGCTAGAGATCCCCTAGCGGGAGTTGGTACAGATACGCAGTATTTT.

This clonotype was found many times. The chain links TRBV20-1 to TRBJ2-7; D gene uncertain. The CDR3 runs 12 residues. Germline V gives CDR1 DFQATT, CDR2 SNEGSKA (reference sequence). The V end was cut by 2 bases, the J end by 4 bases, with 9 bases between. This CDR3 is CSARSLKYEQYF. In DNA, the CDR3 is TGCAGTGCTAGAAGCCTGAAATACGAGCAGTACTTC.

This clonotype has only a few counts. V usage is TRBV4-3 and J usage is TRBJ1-6; D not certain. There are 14 residues in the CDR3. CDR1 is LGHNA and CDR2 is YSLEER in the germline V gene. V was pared by 2 bases and J by 3 bases, with 5 bases between. The CDR3 coding sequence is TGCGCCAGCAGCCAATTAATCTATAATTCACCCCTCCACTTT. This translates into CASSQLIYNSPLHF.

This clonotype was found a few times. Just one base apart from a much larger clone, this may be a read error. The CDR3 protein is CASSYPERGLSEAQYF. In DNA, the CDR3 is TGTGCCAGCAGTTACCCGGAGCGGGGGCTCTCAGAGGCCCAGTACTTC. The chain uses TRBV6-6 and TRBJ2-5; 8 bases align to TRBD2. Germline CDR1 reads MNHNY; CDR2 reads SVGAGI (reference sequence). The CDR3 sequence is 16 residues long.

The chain is built from TRBV14 and TRBJ1-3; D remains ambiguous. CDR3 size: 15 residues. The germline V gene encodes CDR1 SGHDN and CDR2 FVKESK. With 0 bases removed from V and 0 bases from J, the gap between germline ends came to 6 bases. The CDR3 DNA follows: TGTGCCAGCAGCCAAGACACAGCCTCTGGAAACACCATATATTTT. It translates to CASSQDTASGNTIYF.

In this sample, this clonotype turned up many times. V usage is TRBV7-9 and J usage is TRBJ1-6, with 8 bases aligning to TRBD1. CDR1 SEHNR and CDR2 FQNEAQ come from the germline V gene (reference sequence). This CDR3 comprises 15 residues. After removal of 0 bases from V and 8 bases from J, the junction contained 3 bases not matched to a gene. The CDR3, as DNA: TGTGCCAGCAGCTTAGCGGACAGGGAGGATTCACCCCTCCACTTT. Translated: CASSLADREDSPLHF.

The chain recombines TRBV12-3 or TRBV12-4 with TRBJ1-6; D not certain. CDR3 length: 14 amino acids. Trimming took off 5 bases at V and 7 bases at J, with 12 bases between the two ends. CDR3 protein: CASSPANRNSPLHF. For the CDR3, the DNA is TGTGCCAGCAGTCCCGCTAATAGGAATTCACCCCTCCACTTT.